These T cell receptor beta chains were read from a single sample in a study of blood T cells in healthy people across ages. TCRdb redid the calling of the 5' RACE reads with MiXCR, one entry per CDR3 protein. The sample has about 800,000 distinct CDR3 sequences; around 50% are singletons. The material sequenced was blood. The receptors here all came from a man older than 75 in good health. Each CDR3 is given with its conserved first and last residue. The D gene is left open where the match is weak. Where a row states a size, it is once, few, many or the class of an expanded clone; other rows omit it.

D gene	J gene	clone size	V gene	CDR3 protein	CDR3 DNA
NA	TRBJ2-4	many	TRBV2	CASKNSTKNIQYF	TGTGCCAGCAAAAACAGCACTAAAAACATTCAGTACTTC
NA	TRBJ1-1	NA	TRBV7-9	CASSLDWQVNTEAFF	TGTGCCAGCAGCTTAGACTGGCAGGTGAACACTGAAGCTTTCTTT
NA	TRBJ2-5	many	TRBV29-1	CSVGLLHGGGETQYF	TGCAGCGTGGGATTATTACACGGGGGCGGAGAGACCCAGTACTTC
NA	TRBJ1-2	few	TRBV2	CASSANLGNYGYTF	TGTGCCAGCAGCGCGAACCTCGGGAACTATGGCTACACCTTC
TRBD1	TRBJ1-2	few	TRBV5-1	CASSLGDSNYGYTF	TGCGCCAGCAGCTTGGGGGACAGTAACTATGGCTACACCTTC
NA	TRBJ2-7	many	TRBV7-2	CASSLWAASYEQYF	TGTGCCAGCAGCTTATGGGCGGCCTCCTACGAGCAGTACTTC
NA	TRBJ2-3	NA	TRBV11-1	CASSRGLLTDTQYF	TGTGCCAGCAGCCGAGGACTCCTCACAGATACGCAGTATTTT
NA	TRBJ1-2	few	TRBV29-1	CSFTRSGGAGYTF	TGCAGCTTCACCCGGAGTGGGGGCGCGGGCTACACCTTC
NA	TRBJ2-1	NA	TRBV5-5	CASSLEKGSYNEQFF	TGTGCCAGCAGCTTGGAGAAGGGCTCCTACAATGAGCAGTTCTTC
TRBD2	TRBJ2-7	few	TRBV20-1	CSARHGTSRYEQYF	TGCAGTGCTAGACACGGGACTAGCAGGTACGAGCAGTACTTC
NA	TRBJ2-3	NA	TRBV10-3	CAISDSRRAQYF	TGTGCCATCAGTGACTCCAGGAGGGCGCAGTATTTT
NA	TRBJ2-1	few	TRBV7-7	CASSPYGADEAYNEQFF	TGTGCTAGCAGCCCCTATGGAGCAGACGAGGCCTACAATGAGCAGTTCTTC
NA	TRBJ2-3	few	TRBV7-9	CAASRTLSTDTQYF	TGTGCCGCCAGTAGGACGCTTAGCACAGATACGCAGTATTTT
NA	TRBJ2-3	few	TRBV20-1	CSVSEHTDTQYF	TGCAGTGTTAGCGAGCACACAGATACGCAGTATTTT
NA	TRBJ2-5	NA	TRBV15	CATSRDRAAARVVQYF	TGTGCCACCAGCAGAGATCGAGCGGCCGCCCGTGTAGTCCAGTACTTC
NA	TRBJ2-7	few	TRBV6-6	CASSSHRESSYEQYF	TGTGCCAGCAGTTCCCACCGAGAAAGCTCCTACGAGCAGTACTTC
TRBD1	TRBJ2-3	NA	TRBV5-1	CASSLAGAGGASGSPDTQYF	TGCGCCAGCAGCTTGGCCGGGGCAGGGGGCGCATCGGGGTCGCCAGATACGCAGTATTTT
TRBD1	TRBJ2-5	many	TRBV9	CASSPTGVRETQYF	TGTGCCAGCAGCCCGACAGGGGTCCGGGAGACCCAGTACTTC
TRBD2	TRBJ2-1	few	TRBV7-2	CASSSRTSGWYNEQFF	TGTGCCAGCAGCTCGAGGACTAGCGGATGGTACAATGAGCAGTTCTTC
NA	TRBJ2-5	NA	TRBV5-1	CAGRRNGQNQETQYF	TGCGCCGGCAGGCGAAACGGACAGAACCAAGAGACCCAGTACTTC
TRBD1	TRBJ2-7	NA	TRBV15	CATSPDRGSYNEQYF	TGTGCCACCAGTCCGGACAGGGGGTCCTACAATGAGCAGTACTTC
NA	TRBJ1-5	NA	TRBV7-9	CASSRTEGSNQPQHF	TGTGCCAGCAGCCGGACTGAAGGTAGCAATCAGCCCCAGCATTTT
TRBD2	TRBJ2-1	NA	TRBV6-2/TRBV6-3	CASSYEREGQETQFF	TGTGCCAGCAGTTACGAGCGGGAGGGACAAGAGACCCAGTTCTTC
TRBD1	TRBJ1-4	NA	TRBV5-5	CASSIPFPGTGYSSTNEKLFF	TGTGCCAGCAGCATACCTTTTCCCGGGACAGGGTACAGCTCAACTAATGAAAAACTGTTTTTT
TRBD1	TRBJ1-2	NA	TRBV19	CASSRDRSGGYGYTF	TGTGCCAGTAGTCGGGACCGCTCAGGGGGATATGGCTACACCTTC
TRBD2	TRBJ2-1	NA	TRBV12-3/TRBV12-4	CVSSHGTRYDEQFF	TGTGTCAGCAGCCACGGGACTAGGTACGATGAGCAGTTCTTC
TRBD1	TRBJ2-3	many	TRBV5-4	CASSMTGYESTDTQYF	TGTGCCAGCAGCATGACAGGGTATGAAAGCACAGATACGCAGTATTTT
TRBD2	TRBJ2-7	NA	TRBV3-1	CAGSLGLAGNYEQYF	TGTGCCGGCAGCCTAGGACTAGCGGGAAACTACGAGCAGTACTTC